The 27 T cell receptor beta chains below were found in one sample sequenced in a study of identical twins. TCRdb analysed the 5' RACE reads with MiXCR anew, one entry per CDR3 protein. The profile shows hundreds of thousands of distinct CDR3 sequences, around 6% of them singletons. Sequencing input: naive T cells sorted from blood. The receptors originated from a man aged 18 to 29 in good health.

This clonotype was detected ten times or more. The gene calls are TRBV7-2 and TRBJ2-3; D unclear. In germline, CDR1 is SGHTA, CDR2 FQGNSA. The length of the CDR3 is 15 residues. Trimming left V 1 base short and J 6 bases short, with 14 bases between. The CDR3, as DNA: TGTGCCAGCAGCTTAGGGTCCCGGGCCGGGGATACGCAGTATTTT. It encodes CASSLGSRAGDTQYF.

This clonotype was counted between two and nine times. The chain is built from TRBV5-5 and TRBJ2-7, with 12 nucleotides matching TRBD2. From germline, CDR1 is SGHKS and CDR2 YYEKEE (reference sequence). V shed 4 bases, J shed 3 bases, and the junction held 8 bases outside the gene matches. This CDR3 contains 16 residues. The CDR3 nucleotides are TGTGCCAGCAGCCCGGTACTAGCGGGAGGAATCTACGAGCAGTACTTC. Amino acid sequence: CASSPVLAGGIYEQYF.

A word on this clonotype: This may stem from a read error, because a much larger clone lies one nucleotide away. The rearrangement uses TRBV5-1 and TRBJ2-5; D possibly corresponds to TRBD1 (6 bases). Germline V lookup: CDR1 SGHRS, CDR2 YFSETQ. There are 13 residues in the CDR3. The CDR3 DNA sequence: TGCGCCAGCAGCTCAGACAGGCGGTGGACCCAGTGCTTC. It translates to CASSSDRRWTQCF.

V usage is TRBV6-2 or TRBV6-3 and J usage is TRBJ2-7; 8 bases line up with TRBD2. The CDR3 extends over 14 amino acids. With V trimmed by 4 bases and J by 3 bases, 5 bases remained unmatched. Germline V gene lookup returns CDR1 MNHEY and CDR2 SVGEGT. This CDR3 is CASSSPGLVYEQYV. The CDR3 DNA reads TGTGCCAGCAGTTCGCCGGGACTAGTCTACGAGCAGTACGTC.

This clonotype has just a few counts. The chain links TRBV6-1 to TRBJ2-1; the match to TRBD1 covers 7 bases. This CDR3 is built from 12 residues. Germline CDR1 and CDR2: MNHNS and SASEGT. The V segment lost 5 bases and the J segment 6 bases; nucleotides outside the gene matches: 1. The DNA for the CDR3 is TGTGCCAGCAGTACAGGGGCCAATGAGCAGTTCTTC. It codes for CASSTGANEQFF.

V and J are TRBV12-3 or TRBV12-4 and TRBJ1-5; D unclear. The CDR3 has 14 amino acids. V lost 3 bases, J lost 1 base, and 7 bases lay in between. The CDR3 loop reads CASSFWESNQPQHF. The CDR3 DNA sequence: TGTGCCAGCAGTTTTTGGGAAAGCAATCAGCCCCAGCATTTT.

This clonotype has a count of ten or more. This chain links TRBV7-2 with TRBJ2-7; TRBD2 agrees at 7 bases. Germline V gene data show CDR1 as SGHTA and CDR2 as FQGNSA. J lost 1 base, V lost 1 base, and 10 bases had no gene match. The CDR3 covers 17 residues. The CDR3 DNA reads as TGTGCCAGCAGCTTAGGGGCTAGCGGTAGAGGGTCCTACGAGCAGTACTTC. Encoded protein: CASSLGASGRGSYEQYF.

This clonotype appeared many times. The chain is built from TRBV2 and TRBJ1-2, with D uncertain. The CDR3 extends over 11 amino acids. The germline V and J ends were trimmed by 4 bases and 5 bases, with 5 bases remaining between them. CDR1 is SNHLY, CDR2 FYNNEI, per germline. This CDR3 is CASSGRYGYTF. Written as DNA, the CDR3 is TGTGCCAGCAGTGGAAGATATGGCTACACCTTC.

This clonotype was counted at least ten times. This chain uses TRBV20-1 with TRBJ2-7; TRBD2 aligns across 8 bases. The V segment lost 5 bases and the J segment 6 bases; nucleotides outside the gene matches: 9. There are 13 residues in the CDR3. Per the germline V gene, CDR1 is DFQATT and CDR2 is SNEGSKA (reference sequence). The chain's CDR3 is CSAVSGRPLEQYF. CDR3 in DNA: TGCAGTGCTGTGAGCGGGAGACCCCTCGAGCAGTACTTC.

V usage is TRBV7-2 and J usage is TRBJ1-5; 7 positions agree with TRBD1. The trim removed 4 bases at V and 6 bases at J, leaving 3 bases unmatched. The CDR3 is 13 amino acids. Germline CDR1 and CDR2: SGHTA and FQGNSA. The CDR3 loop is CASSSDRVQPQHF. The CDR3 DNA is TGTGCCAGCAGCTCCGACAGGGTTCAGCCCCAGCATTTT.

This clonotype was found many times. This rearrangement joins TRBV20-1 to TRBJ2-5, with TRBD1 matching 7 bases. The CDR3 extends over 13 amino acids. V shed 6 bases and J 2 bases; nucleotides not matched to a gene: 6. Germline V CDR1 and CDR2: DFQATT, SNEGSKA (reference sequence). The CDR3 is CSAISGGQETQYF. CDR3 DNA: TGCAGTGCCATCTCAGGGGGACAAGAGACCCAGTACTTC.

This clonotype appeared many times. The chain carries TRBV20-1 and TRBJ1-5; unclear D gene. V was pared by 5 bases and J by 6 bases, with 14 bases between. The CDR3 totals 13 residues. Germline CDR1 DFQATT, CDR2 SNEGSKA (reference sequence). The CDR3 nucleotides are TGCAGTGCTGGCAATTCTCCAGGTCAGCCCCAGCATTTT. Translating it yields CSAGNSPGQPQHF.

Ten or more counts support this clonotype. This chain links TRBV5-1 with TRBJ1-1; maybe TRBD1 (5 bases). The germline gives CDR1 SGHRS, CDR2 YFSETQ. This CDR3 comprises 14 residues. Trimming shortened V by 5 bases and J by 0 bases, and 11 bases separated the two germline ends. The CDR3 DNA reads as TGCGCCAGCAGACTGGGACGGATGAACACTGAAGCTTTCTTT. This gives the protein CASRLGRMNTEAFF.

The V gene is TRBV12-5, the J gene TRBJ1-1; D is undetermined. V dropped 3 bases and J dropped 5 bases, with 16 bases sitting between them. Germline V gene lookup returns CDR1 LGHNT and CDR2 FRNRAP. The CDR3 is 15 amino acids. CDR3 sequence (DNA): TGTGCTAGTGGTTTAGGCGGGGAAAGAGTAACTGAAGCTTTCTTT. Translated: CASGLGGERVTEAFF.

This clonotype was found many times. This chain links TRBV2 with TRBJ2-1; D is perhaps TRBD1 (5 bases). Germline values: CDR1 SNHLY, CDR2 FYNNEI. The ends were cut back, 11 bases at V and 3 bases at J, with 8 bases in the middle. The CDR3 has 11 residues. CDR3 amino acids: CAGQGYNEQFF. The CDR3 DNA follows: TGTGCCGGTCAGGGCTACAATGAGCAGTTCTTC.

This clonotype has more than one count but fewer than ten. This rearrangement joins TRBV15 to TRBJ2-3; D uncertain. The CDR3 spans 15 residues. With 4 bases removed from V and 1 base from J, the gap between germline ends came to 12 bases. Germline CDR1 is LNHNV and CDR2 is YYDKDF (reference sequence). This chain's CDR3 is CATSIGLTRTDTQYF. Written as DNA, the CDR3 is TGTGCCACCAGCATCGGGTTGACCCGCACAGATACGCAGTATTTT.

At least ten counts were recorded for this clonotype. The CDR3 spells CATNLAGRETQYF. CDR3 sequence (DNA): TGCGCCACCAATCTCGCGGGGAGGGAGACCCAGTACTTC. V usage is TRBV5-1 and J usage is TRBJ2-5, with D possibly being TRBD2 (6 bases). V shed 9 bases and J shed 5 bases, with 17 bases lying between them. Looked up from germline, CDR1 is SGHRS and CDR2 is YFSETQ. The CDR3 spans 13 residues.

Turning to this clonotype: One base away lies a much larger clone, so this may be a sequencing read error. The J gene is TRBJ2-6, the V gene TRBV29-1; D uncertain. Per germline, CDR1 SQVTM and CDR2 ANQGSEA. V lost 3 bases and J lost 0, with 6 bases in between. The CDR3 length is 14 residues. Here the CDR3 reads CSVELASGANVLTF. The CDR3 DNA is TGCAGCGTTGAGCTGGCCTCTGGGGCCAACGTCCTGACTTTC.

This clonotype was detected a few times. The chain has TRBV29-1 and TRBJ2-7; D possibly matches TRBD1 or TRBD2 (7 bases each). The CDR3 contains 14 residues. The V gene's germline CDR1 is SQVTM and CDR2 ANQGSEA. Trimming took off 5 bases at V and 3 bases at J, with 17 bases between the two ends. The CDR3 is CSVSDREGYYEQYF. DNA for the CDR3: TGCAGCGTTTCCGACAGGGAGGGGTACTACGAGCAGTACTTC.

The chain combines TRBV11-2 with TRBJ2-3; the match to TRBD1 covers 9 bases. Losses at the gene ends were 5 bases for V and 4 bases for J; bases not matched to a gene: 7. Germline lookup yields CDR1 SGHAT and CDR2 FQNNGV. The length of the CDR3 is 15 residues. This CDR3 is CASSGGQGSPDTQYF. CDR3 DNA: TGTGCCAGCAGCGGTGGACAGGGGAGTCCAGATACGCAGTATTTT.

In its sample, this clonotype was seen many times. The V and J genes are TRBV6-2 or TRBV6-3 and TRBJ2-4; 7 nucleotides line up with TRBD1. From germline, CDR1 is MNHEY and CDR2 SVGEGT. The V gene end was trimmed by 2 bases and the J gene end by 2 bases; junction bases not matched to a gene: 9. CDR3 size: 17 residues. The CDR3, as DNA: TGTGCCAGCAGTTACGCGACAGGGTCGGGCACCAAAAACATTCAGTACTTC. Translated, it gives CASSYATGSGTKNIQYF.

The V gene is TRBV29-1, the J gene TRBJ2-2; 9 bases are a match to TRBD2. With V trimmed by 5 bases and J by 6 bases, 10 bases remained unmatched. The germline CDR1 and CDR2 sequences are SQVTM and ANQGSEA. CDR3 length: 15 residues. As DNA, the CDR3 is TGCAGCGTTCGAGGAGATAGCGGGAGCCCCGGGGAGCTGTTTTTT. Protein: CSVRGDSGSPGELFF.

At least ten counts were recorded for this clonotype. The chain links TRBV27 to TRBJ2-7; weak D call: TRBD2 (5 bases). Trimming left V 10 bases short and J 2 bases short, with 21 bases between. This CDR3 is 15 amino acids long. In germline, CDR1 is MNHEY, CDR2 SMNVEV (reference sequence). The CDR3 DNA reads TGTGCCAACAAGCTCGACATTAGACTAACCTACGAGCAGTACGTC. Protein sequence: CANKLDIRLTYEQYV.

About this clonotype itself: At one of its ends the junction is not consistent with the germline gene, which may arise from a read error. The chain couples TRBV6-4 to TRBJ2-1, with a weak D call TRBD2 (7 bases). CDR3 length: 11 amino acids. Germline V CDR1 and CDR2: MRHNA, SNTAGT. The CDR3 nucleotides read TGTCCCAGCAGAAGGGGGGGAGAGCAGTTCTTC. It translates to CPSRRGGEQFF.

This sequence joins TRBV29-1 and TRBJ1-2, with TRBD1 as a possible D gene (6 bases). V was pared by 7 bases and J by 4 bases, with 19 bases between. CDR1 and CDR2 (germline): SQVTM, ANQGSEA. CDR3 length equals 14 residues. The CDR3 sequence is CSAGTGSGSYGYTF. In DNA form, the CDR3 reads TGCAGCGCCGGAACAGGGTCCGGGAGCTATGGCTACACCTTC.

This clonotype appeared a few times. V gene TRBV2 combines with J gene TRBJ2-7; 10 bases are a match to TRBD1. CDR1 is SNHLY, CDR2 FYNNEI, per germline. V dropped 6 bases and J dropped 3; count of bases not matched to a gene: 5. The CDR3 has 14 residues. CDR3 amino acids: CASRGGTGDYEQYV. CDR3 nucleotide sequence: TGTGCCAGCAGGGGGGGGACAGGGGACTACGAGCAGTACGTC.

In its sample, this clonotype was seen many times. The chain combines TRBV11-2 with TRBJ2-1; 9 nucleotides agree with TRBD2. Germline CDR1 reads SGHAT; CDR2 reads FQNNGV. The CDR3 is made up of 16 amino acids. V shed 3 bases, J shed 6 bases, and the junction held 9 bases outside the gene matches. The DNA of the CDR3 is TGTGCCAGCAGCTTGATAGCGGGAGTGTTTTTCAATGAGCAGTTCTTC. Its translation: CASSLIAGVFFNEQFF.